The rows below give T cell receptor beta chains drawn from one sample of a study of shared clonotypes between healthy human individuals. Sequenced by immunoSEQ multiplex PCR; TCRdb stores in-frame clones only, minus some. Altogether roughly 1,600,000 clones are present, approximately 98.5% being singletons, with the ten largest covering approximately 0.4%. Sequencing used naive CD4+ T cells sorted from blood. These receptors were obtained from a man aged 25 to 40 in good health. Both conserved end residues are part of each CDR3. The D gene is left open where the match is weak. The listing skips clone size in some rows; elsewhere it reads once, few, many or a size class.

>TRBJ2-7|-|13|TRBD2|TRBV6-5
TGTGCCAGCAGTTACGGGGGGGACTACGACCTGTACTTC
CASSYGGDYDLYF
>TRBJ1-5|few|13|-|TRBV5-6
TGTGCCAGCAGCTGGGGGCGCAATCAGCCCCAGCATTTT
CASSWGRNQPQHF
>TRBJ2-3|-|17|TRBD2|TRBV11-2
TGTGCCAGCAGCCCAAGACTAGCGGGAGGGCCAACCGATACGCAGTATTTT
CASSPRLAGGPTDTQYF
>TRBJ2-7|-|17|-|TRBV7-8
TGTGCCAGCAGCTTAGCGTTCTCACCCGGTTGGGGGGACGAGCAGTACTTC
CASSLAFSPGWGDEQYF
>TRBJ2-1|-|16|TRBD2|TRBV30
TGTGCCTGGAGTGTATCGGCGTCTCTGCGGGGGAATGAGCAGTTCTTC
CAWSVSASLRGNEQFF
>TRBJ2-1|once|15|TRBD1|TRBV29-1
TGCAGCGGCCGACGACAGGGAACACACTACAATGAGCAGTTCTTC
CSGRRQGTHYNEQFF
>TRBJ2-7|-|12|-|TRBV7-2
TGTGCCAGCAGCTTAGTGCCCTACGAGCAGTACTTC
CASSLVPYEQYF
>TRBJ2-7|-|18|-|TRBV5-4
TGTGCCAGCAGCCGTAACGTTATTCGGGGGCATCTTGCCTACGAGCAGTACTTC
CASSRNVIRGHLAYEQYF
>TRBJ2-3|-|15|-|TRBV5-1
TGCGCCAGCAGCGAGGACTCCGCCATCACAGATACGCAGTATTTT
CASSEDSAITDTQYF
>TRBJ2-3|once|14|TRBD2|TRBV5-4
TGTGCCACCAGACTAGCGGCGTTCACAGATACGCAGTATTTT
CATRLAAFTDTQYF
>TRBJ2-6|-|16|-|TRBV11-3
TGTGCCAGCAGCTTAGGTCAGGGGACTGGGGCCAACGTCCTGACTTTC
CASSLGQGTGANVLTF
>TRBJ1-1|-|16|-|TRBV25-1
TGTGCCAGCAGTGAATCTGCAGGCAGGGTGAACACTGAAGCTTTCTTT
CASSESAGRVNTEAFF
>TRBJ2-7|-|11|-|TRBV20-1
TGCAGTGGGAGGGGGACAGACGAGCAGTACTTC
CSGRGTDEQYF
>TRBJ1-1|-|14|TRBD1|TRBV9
TGTGCCAGCAGCGTCACAGGGGGGAACACTGAAGCTTTCTTT
CASSVTGGNTEAFF
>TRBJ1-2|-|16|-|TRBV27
TGTGCCAGCAAAAGTAGGGTCGACAGTCTGGACTATGGCTACACCTTC
CASKSRVDSLDYGYTF
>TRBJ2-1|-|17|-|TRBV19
TGTGCCAGTAGTATTGCCGCGGGTCTGGGGAGAAGGAATGAGCAGTTCTTC
CASSIAAGLGRRNEQFF
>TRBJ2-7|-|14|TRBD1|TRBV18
TGTGCCAGCTCACCTTTGGGACAGCTCTACGAGCAGTACTTC
CASSPLGQLYEQYF
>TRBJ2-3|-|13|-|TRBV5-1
TGCGCCAGCAGCTCCGACTTGCCTGGGAGGCAGTATTTT
CASSSDLPGRQYF
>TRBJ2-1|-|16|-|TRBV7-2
TGTGCCAGCAGCGGACGAGCGAGGTCAGGGTACAATGAGCAGTTCTTC
CASSGRARSGYNEQFF
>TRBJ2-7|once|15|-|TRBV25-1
TGTGCCAGCAGTGATCCGGGACGACTGTCCTACGAGCAGTACTTC
CASSDPGRLSYEQYF
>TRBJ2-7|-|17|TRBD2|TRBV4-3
TGCGCCAGCAGCCCCGGACTAGCGGACTTAAAAGGCTACGAGCAGTACTTC
CASSPGLADLKGYEQYF
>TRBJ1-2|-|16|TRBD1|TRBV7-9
TGTGCCAGCAGCTTAGTTGTGGGACAGGAGTTCTATGGCTACACCTTC
CASSLVVGQEFYGYTF
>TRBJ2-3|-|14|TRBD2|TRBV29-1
TGCAGCGTGCAAAGGACTAGCGGGAGAGATACGCAGTATTTT
CSVQRTSGRDTQYF
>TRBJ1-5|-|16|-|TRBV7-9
TGTGCCAGCAGCTTGGCCAGTATGCTGTGGAATCAGCCCCAGCATTTT
CASSLASMLWNQPQHF
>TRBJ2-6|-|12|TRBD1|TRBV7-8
TGTGCCAGCAGCCCGACAGGGGCGGTCCTGACTTTC
CASSPTGAVLTF
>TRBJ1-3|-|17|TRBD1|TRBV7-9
TGTGCCAGCAGCTTTGTGAGGGGGCAAGGGTCTGGAAACACCATATATTTT
CASSFVRGQGSGNTIYF
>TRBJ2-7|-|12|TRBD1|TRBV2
TGTGCCGGGGCAGGGGGCAACTACGAGCAGTACTTC
CAGAGGNYEQYF
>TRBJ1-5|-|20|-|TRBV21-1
TGTGCCAGCAGCAAAGGAGACTGGATTTTGGGAAGTTATAGCAATCAGCCCCAGCATTTT
CASSKGDWILGSYSNQPQHF
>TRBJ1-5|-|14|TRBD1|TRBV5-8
TGTGCCAGCAGCCGGGACAGGGGTTATCAGCCCCAGCATTTT
CASSRDRGYQPQHF
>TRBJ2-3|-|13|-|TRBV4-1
TGCGCCAGCAGCCAAGTTCCAGCAGATACGCAGTATTTT
CASSQVPADTQYF
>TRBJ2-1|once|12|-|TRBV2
TGTGCCAGCAGTGAAGCGTCAAGGGAGCAGTTCTTC
CASSEASREQFF
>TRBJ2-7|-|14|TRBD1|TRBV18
TGTGCCAGCTCACTCCAGGGGGCAACCTACGAGCAGTACTTC
CASSLQGATYEQYF
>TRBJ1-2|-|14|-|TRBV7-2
TGTGCCAGCAGCAAGCGGGAGGTTATGCGAGGCTACACCTTC
CASSKREVMRGYTF
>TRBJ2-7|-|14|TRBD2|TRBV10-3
TGTGCCATCAGTGGCCGGGAGGACGGCTACGAGCAGTACTTC
CAISGREDGYEQYF
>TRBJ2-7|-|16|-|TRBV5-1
TGCGCCAGCAGCCCAGAGGACCGTACGGGTGGGTACGAGCAGTACTTC
CASSPEDRTGGYEQYF
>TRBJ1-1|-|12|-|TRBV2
TGTGCCGCTACCTTATCGAACACTGAAGCTTTCTTT
CAATLSNTEAFF
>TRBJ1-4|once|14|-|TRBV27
TGTGCCAGCAGCGGTCAAGCGATGGTTGAAAAACTGTTTTTT
CASSGQAMVEKLFF
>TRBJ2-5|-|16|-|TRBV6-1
TGTGCCAGCAGTGAAGGGGCGGCCGTCATACAAGAGACCCAGTACTTC
CASSEGAAVIQETQYF
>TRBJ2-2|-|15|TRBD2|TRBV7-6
TGTGCCAGCAGCTTAGGGACTAGTTACACCGGGGAGCTGTTTTTT
CASSLGTSYTGELFF
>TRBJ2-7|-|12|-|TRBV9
TGTGCCAGCAGCGCTACTTTCGGCGAGCAGTACTTC
CASSATFGEQYF
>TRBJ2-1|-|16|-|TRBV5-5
TGTGCCAGCAGCTTGGGGACAGTAAGCTCCTACAATGAGCAGTTCTTC
CASSLGTVSSYNEQFF
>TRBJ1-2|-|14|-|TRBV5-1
TGCGCCAGCAGCTTGGCGCAAGGACTTCTAGGCTACACCTTC
CASSLAQGLLGYTF
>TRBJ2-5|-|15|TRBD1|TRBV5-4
TGTGCCAGCAGCGATAAGACAGGGGGCATGGAGACCCAGTACTTC
CASSDKTGGMETQYF
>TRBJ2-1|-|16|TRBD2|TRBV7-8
TGTGCCAGCAGCTTACTGGCTAGCGGGAGAGACAATGAGCAGTTCTTC
CASSLLASGRDNEQFF
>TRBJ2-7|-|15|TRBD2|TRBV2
TGTGCCAGCAGTCAACTAGCGGGAGGGCCGGGTGAGCAGTACTTC
CASSQLAGGPGEQYF
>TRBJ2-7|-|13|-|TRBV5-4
TGTGCCAGCAGCTTAGCGGGCTCCTACGAGCAGTACTTC
CASSLAGSYEQYF